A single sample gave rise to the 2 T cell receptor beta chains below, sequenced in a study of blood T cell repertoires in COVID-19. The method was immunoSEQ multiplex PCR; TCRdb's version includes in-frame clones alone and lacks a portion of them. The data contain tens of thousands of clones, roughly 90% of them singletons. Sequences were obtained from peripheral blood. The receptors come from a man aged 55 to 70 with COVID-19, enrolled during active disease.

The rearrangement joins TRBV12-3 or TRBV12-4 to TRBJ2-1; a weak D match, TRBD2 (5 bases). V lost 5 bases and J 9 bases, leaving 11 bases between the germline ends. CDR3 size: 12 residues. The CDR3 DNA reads TGTGCCAGCAGTCGATCTAGCCCTGAGCAGTTCTTC. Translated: CASSRSSPEQFF.

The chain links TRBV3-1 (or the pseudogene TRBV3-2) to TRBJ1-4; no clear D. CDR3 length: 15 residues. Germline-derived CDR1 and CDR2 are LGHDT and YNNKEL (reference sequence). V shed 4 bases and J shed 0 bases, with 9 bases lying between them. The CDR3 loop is CASSLQLATNEKLFF. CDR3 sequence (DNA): TGTGCCAGCAGCCTACAGCTTGCAACTAATGAAAAACTGTTTTTT.